The 32 T cell receptor beta chains below were found in one sample sequenced in a study of blood T cell repertoires in COVID-19 (dated by TCRdb to the early 2020s). The library was generated by the immunoSEQ multiplex PCR assay. Imported from immuneACCESS, the table was reduced by TCRdb to in-frame sequences with V and J called. These copies leave out some clones; in studies compared against another copy, an unresolved V gene accounts for under half, and the cause of the remainder is not known. The sample table shows roughly 67,000 clones, and less than 90% are seen once. The ten largest account for around 4.4% of the sample. Sequenced material: peripheral blood. All receptors derive from a man aged 50 to 59 with active COVID-19.

This clone was seen a handful of times. This chain uses TRBV28 with TRBJ2-7; a weak D match, TRBD2 (5 bases). CDR1 and CDR2 (germline): MDHEN, SYDVKM. This CDR3 is built from 13 residues. Trimming took off 2 bases at V and 4 bases at J, with 9 bases between the two ends. This CDR3 is CASSLEGPYEQYF. Here the CDR3 DNA reads TGTGCCAGCAGTTTAGAGGGCCCGTACGAGCAGTACTTC.

The chain combines TRBV28 with TRBJ1-2; tentatively, D is TRBD1 (6 bases). V was trimmed by 7 bases and J by 5 bases, leaving 17 bases between them. The CDR3 length is 14 residues. Germline V lookup: CDR1 MDHEN, CDR2 SYDVKM. The CDR3 region is CASTREGGGYGYTF. The CDR3, as DNA: TGTGCCAGCACGCGGGAGGGGGGCGGTTATGGCTACACCTTC.

The genes are TRBV24-1 and TRBJ2-3; tentative D call: TRBD2 (6 bases). The V and J ends lost 1 base and 1 base respectively, with 14 bases between them. This CDR3 contains 17 residues. Germline CDR1 reads KGHDR; CDR2 reads SFDVKD. CDR3 coding DNA: TGTGCCACCAGTGATTTCAAGGTCTGGGGGGGCACAGATACGCAGTATTTT. It yields the protein CATSDFKVWGGTDTQYF.

This chain joins TRBV4-2 and TRBJ2-2; 10 positions match TRBD2. The germline CDR1 and CDR2 sequences are LGHNA and YNFKEQ. This CDR3 comprises 18 residues. V was clipped by 0 bases and J by 3 bases; unmatched bases: 7. The CDR3 DNA reads as TGTGCCAGCAGCCAAGAGGTCCTAGCGGGGGTCTACACCGGGGAGCTGTTTTTT. The encoded protein is CASSQEVLAGVYTGELFF.

V usage is TRBV7-2 and J usage is TRBJ2-5; TRBD1 matches 9 bases. With 5 bases clipped from V and 2 bases from J, the junction kept 15 bases outside the gene matches. CDR1 is SGHTA, CDR2 FQGNSA, per germline. The CDR3 is made up of 18 amino acids. DNA of the CDR3: TGTGCCAGCAGCCCTCAGGTGATCCGGGACAGGGCTCAAGAGACCCAGTACTTC. Protein product: CASSPQVIRDRAQETQYF.

Here the CDR3 DNA reads TGTGCCAGCAGCCTCCGGACAGGGAACACTGAAGCTTTCTTT. Its protein is CASSLRTGNTEAFF. The chain carries TRBV14 and TRBJ1-1, with TRBD1 identical over 7 bases. Unmatched junction bases numbered 3, after V lost 4 bases and J lost 1 base. CDR3 length: 14 residues. Germline assignment: CDR1 SGHDN and CDR2 FVKESK.

This clone was counted ten times or more. Different DNA sequences within this sample yield the same CDR3. The chain carries TRBV19 and TRBJ1-5; unclear D gene. Deletions cut 3 bases from V and 5 bases from J, with 11 bases between. Per the germline V gene, CDR1 is LNHDA and CDR2 is SQIVND (reference sequence). CDR3 length: 14 residues. This CDR3 reads CASSIRGGDQPQHF. The CDR3 DNA reads as TGTGCCAGTAGTATCCGGGGAGGCGATCAGCCCCAGCATTTT.

This clone appeared once. The genes are TRBV9 and TRBJ2-4; 8 bases line up with TRBD1. Germline assignment: CDR1 SGDLS and CDR2 YYNGEE. The CDR3 is 14 amino acids. V shed 2 bases and J 3 bases; nucleotides not matched to a gene: 1. CDR3 sequence: CASSVGTGKNIQYF. Written as DNA, the CDR3 is TGTGCCAGCAGCGTGGGGACAGGCAAAAACATTCAGTACTTC.

V gene TRBV7-2 combines with J gene TRBJ2-5, with 14 bases aligning to TRBD2. This CDR3 comprises 15 residues. After removal of 8 bases from V and 7 bases from J, the junction contained 9 bases not matched to a gene. In germline, CDR1 is SGHTA, CDR2 FQGNSA. The CDR3 reads CASGSGTSGSLTQYF. The CDR3 nucleotides read TGTGCCAGCGGATCCGGGACTAGCGGGAGTCTGACCCAGTACTTC.

This clone was seen a handful of times. The V and J genes are TRBV4-2 and TRBJ2-3; no clear D. V gave up 5 bases and J gave up 2 bases, with 14 bases separating them. The CDR3 loop spans 15 amino acids. Germline-derived CDR1 and CDR2 are LGHNA and YNFKEQ. This chain's CDR3 is CASSVARQDTDTQYF. The CDR3 coding sequence is TGTGCCAGCAGCGTCGCCAGGCAGGACACAGATACGCAGTATTTT.

This clone was found once. The chain has TRBV7-2 and TRBJ2-5, with D possibly matching TRBD2 (6 bases). The V end lost 1 base, the J end lost 6 bases, and 12 bases lay between the germline ends. The CDR3 has 14 residues. Germline CDR1 SGHTA, CDR2 FQGNSA. CDR3 region: CASSLGLLAQTQYF. The CDR3 region has the DNA TGTGCCAGCAGCTTAGGCTTACTAGCACAGACCCAGTACTTC.

This clone was seen a handful of times. The J gene is TRBJ1-5, the V gene TRBV7-8; D is undetermined. The CDR3 runs 17 residues. Germline assignment: CDR1 SGHVS and CDR2 FQNEAQ. Trimming took 5 bases from V and 2 from J, leaving 19 bases between them. Written as DNA, the CDR3 is TGTGCCAGCAGCCCCAGATGGTTAAAGATGGGCAATCAGCCCCAGCATTTT. Translated: CASSPRWLKMGNQPQHF.

This clone has just one count. The rearrangement uses TRBV5-4 and TRBJ2-7, with 9 positions matching TRBD1. The CDR3 length is 14 residues. Germline CDR1 reads SGHNT; CDR2 reads YYREEE (reference sequence). The junction had 6 bases not matched to a gene; V was cut back by 5 bases and J by 3 bases. The CDR3 sequence is CASSTRQGDYEQYF. The CDR3 DNA reads TGTGCCAGCAGTACACGACAGGGGGACTACGAGCAGTACTTC.

This clone occurred a few times. The chain carries TRBV6-5 and TRBJ1-1; possible D gene TRBD1, 5 bases. The CDR3 sequence is 14 residues long. Germline lookup yields CDR1 MNHEY and CDR2 SVGAGI. V lost 2 bases and J lost 0, with 7 bases in between. As DNA, the CDR3 is TGTGCCAGCAGTTACACAGGTCTGAACACTGAAGCTTTCTTT. Translation: CASSYTGLNTEAFF.

This clone was counted a single time. V gene TRBV5-6 combines with J gene TRBJ1-1, with a weak D call TRBD1 (5 bases). Germline loops: CDR1 SGHDT, CDR2 YYEEEE. The CDR3 consists of 13 residues. Trimming took off 0 bases at V and 5 bases at J, with 8 bases between the two ends. The CDR3 reads CASSLEGWTEAFF. The CDR3 coding sequence is TGTGCCAGCAGCTTGGAGGGGTGGACTGAAGCTTTCTTT.

This rearrangement joins TRBV21-1 to TRBJ2-7; no check of the table's D call, TRBD1, against the DNA was made. TRBV21-1 corresponds to a pseudogene. This CDR3 has 13 amino acids. In DNA, the CDR3 is TGTGCCAGCATCCGGGACATGACCTACGAGCAGTACTTC. It is translated as CASIRDMTYEQYF.

This clone appeared a few times. The chain carries TRBV30 and TRBJ1-5, with TRBD1 identical over 8 bases. CDR1 and CDR2 from the germline V gene are GTSNPN and SVGIG (reference sequence). CDR3 length: 14 residues. Unmatched junction bases numbered 2, after V lost 1 base and J lost 3 bases. The CDR3 loop is CAWSAGQVNQPQHF. CDR3 DNA sequence: TGTGCCTGGAGTGCGGGACAGGTCAATCAGCCCCAGCATTTT.

The sample holds a few counts of this clone. The rearrangement uses TRBV2 and TRBJ2-2, with 7 bases aligning to TRBD1. V gave up 6 bases and J gave up 0 bases; unmatched junction bases: 7. Germline loops: CDR1 SNHLY, CDR2 FYNNEI. CDR3 length: 16 amino acids. The CDR3 loop reads CASSPRQGTNTGELFF. CDR3 bases: TGTGCCAGCAGCCCCCGACAGGGAACGAACACCGGGGAGCTGTTTTTT.

This clone was seen a few times. V usage is TRBV19 and J usage is TRBJ1-4; TRBD1 might be the D (5 bases). The CDR3 has 15 residues. CDR1 is LNHDA and CDR2 is SQIVND in the germline V gene (reference sequence). Trimming cost V 4 bases and J 4 bases, with 13 bases left between them. CDR3 sequence: CASSTGQLINEKLFF. The CDR3 nucleotides read TGTGCCAGTAGTACCGGACAATTAATTAATGAAAAACTGTTTTTT.

The chain employs TRBV5-6 and TRBJ2-7; D is undetermined. Germline V gives CDR1 SGHDT, CDR2 YYEEEE. The CDR3 consists of 12 residues. The V end was cut by 4 bases, the J end by 8 bases, with 13 bases between. The CDR3 DNA sequence: TGTGCCAGCAGCAGCAGGCATACGCAGCAGTACTTC. Translation gives CASSSRHTQQYF. Complete variable domain (other parts from reference TRBV5-6 and TRBJ2-7): DAGVTQSPTHLIKTRGQQVTLRCSPKSGHDTVSWYQQALGQGPQFIFQYYEEEERQRGNFPDRFSGHQFPNYSSELNVNALLLGDSALYLCASSSRHTQQYFGPGTRLTVT.

This chain connects TRBV12-5 to TRBJ1-1; 7 nucleotides line up with TRBD1. The CDR3 spans 14 residues. Germline lookup yields CDR1 LGHNT and CDR2 FRNRAP. V dropped 6 bases and J dropped 0; count of bases not matched to a gene: 4. The CDR3 loop reads CASGGDSLNTEAFF. The CDR3 nucleotides read TGTGCTAGTGGGGGGGACAGCCTGAACACTGAAGCTTTCTTT.

The chain couples TRBV5-6 to TRBJ2-1; 14 bases align to TRBD2. This CDR3 has 17 residues. Germline CDR1 reads SGHDT; CDR2 reads YYEEEE. The ends lost 2 bases at V and 2 bases at J; junction bases unmatched: 3. The CDR3 DNA reads as TGTGCCAGCAGCTTCAGGACTAGCGGGGGGACCTACAATGAGCAGTTCTTC. It codes for CASSFRTSGGTYNEQFF.

The chain links TRBV9 to TRBJ2-7; 10 bases align to TRBD1. The CDR3 loop spans 15 amino acids. The junction had 7 bases not matched to a gene; V was cut back by 3 bases and J by 4 bases. The germline V gene encodes CDR1 SGDLS and CDR2 YYNGEE. The CDR3 DNA reads TGTGCCAGCAGCGCCGGGACAGGGGCGGGGTACGAGCAGTACTTC. Translated: CASSAGTGAGYEQYF.

The CDR3 loop reads CASSLDGHTEENEAFF. CDR3 DNA sequence: TGTGCCAGCAGCTTAGATGGGCACACGGAGGAAAATGAAGCTTTCTTT. The V gene is TRBV7-3, the J gene TRBJ1-1, with D hard to call. Deletions cut 2 bases from V and 7 bases from J, with 20 bases between. Germline CDR1 is SGHTA and CDR2 is FQGTGA. The CDR3 spans 16 residues.

The chain carries TRBV29-1 and TRBJ2-5; maybe TRBD1 (5 bases). The CDR3 extends over 14 amino acids. Germline values: CDR1 SQVTM, CDR2 ANQGSEA. Between the trimmed V and J ends, which lost 4 bases and 3 bases, there was a span of 15 bases. The CDR3 DNA follows: TGCAGCGTTGGACAGCCCGAGGCTAAAGAGACCCAGTACTTC. It specifies CSVGQPEAKETQYF.

V is TRBV24-1 and J is TRBJ1-5, with TRBD1 matching over 10 bases. The CDR3 is 14 amino acids. J gave up 10 bases and V 7 bases, and 9 bases lay outside the gene matches. CDR1 KGHDR and CDR2 SFDVKD come from the germline V gene. The CDR3 is CATSGQGVIIPQHF. The CDR3 DNA sequence: TGTGCCACCAGCGGACAGGGGGTCATAATCCCCCAGCATTTT.

The chain is built from TRBV18 and TRBJ2-7; 9 bases fit TRBD1. CDR1 and CDR2 (germline): KGHSH, LQKENI. After removal of 3 bases from V and 7 bases from J, the junction contained 7 bases not matched to a gene. This CDR3 contains 14 residues. CDR3 sequence reads: CASSPTGGIGEQYF. DNA for the CDR3: TGTGCCAGCTCACCGACAGGGGGAATTGGAGAGCAGTACTTC.

V gene TRBV9 combines with J gene TRBJ2-6, with 9 bases that match TRBD2. This CDR3 is built from 16 residues. Germline loops: CDR1 SGDLS, CDR2 YYNGEE. V was clipped by 4 bases and J by 5 bases; unmatched bases: 7. CDR3 sequence: CASSPSGDIWANVLTF. The CDR3 DNA is TGTGCCAGCAGCCCTAGCGGGGATATATGGGCCAACGTCCTGACTTTC.

Here the CDR3 DNA reads TGTGCCAGCTCCCCGTGGAGGGACTACAATGAGCAGTTCTTC. Its translation: CASSPWRDYNEQFF. V is TRBV18 and J is TRBJ2-1; D might be TRBD2 (6 bases). The CDR3 length is 14 residues. Trimming pared 6 bases from V and 3 bases from J, leaving 12 bases between. In germline, CDR1 is KGHSH, CDR2 LQKENI. The full variable domain, in which reference TRBV18 and TRBJ2-1 provide the parts outside the CDR3, is NAGVMQNPRHLVRRRGQEARLRCSPMKGHSHVYWYRQLPEEGLKFMVYLQKENIIDESGMPKERFSAEFPKEGPSILRIQQVVRGDSAAYFCASSPWRDYNEQFFGPGTRLTVL.

This rearrangement joins TRBV2 to TRBJ2-7; 10 bases align to TRBD2. J gave up 6 bases and V 3 bases, and 8 bases lay outside the gene matches. This CDR3 is 15 amino acids long. Germline V gene sequence: CDR1 SNHLY, CDR2 FYNNEI. This chain's CDR3 is CASSEPGLASSEQYF. CDR3 nucleotides: TGTGCCAGCAGTGAGCCGGGACTAGCGTCATCCGAGCAGTACTTC.

V and J are TRBV4-1 and TRBJ2-1; 9 bases are shared with TRBD2. V was clipped by 3 bases and J by 12 bases; unmatched bases: 3. This CDR3 contains 12 residues. Germline CDR1 MGHRA, CDR2 YSYEKL. The CDR3 reads CASSQAGLAQFF. The CDR3 nucleotides are TGCGCCAGCAGCCAGGCGGGACTAGCGCAGTTCTTC.

The chain's CDR3 is CASGSQPNTEAFF. CDR3 nucleotide sequence: TGTGCCAGCGGTTCACAACCGAACACTGAAGCTTTCTTT. V gene TRBV2 combines with J gene TRBJ1-1; D gene ambiguous. From germline, CDR1 is SNHLY and CDR2 FYNNEI. This CDR3 has 13 amino acids. V lost 8 bases to trimming and J lost 1 base, with 11 bases between them.